This T cell receptor beta chain was obtained from a study of cytomegalovirus exposure and HLA in healthy donors (TCRdb year 2017). For the study in its entirety: An earlier analysis of approximately 600 of the donors reported 250 to 350 Gb of sequence data and about 100 million unique TCR beta sequences from some 180 million T cells. Roughly 300 gigabases of sequencing data and around 88 million unique TCR sequences made up an early release that covered over 550 HLA-typed donors. The genetic ancestry cluster associated with self-reported Caucasian donors included 80% to 90% of the approximately 400 genotyped donors. The aim of the study was to test whether cataloging public T cell receptors could identify signatures of past pathogen exposure. The study profiled the T cell repertoires of under 700 subjects by immunosequencing and related them to cytomegalovirus serostatus. In addition to the first cohort of roughly 700 subjects, a separate validation cohort of around 110 different subjects was used. To predict cytomegalovirus infection status, the study brought together high-throughput TCR immunosequencing, statistical association of individual TCRs with disease status, and machine learning. To study patterns of TCR occurrence, a later analysis re-analyzed previously published TCR beta repertoires from just over 650 donors and added high-resolution HLA genotyping. In the later analysis, no new phenotypic data were used to find candidate immune exposures; instead, reliance was placed on TCR beta sequences and their occurrence across donors. To decide whether each TCR beta V gene segment behaved as functional or pseudogenic, an earlier analysis of nearly 600 of the donors relied on high-throughput TCR beta sequencing. Donor age, sex, ethnicity and CMV serostatus were collected together with the repertoire data. A later genetic analysis took genome-wide SNP genotypes for about 55% of the 666 donors and used that subset as a discovery cohort. Every discovery cohort repertoire had been produced on one sequencing platform. Class I and class II HLA loci were covered by the typing at four-digit resolution. Typing coverage varied by locus: roughly 620-640 donors for A, B, C, DRB1 and DQB1; 522 for DQA1; over 600 for DPA1; roughly 470 for DPB1. Four to six DR-DQ haplotypes were handled as single units for association and clustering, since linkage in the cohort was strong. Among roughly 370 genotyped donors of the cohort, an average of roughly 240,000 unique TCR beta nucleotide sequences were sequenced per donor, about a sixth of them non-productive.

The cohort consisted of approximately 690 healthy bone marrow donors. At the time of sampling, every cohort member was nominally healthy, though immune exposures that went unrecorded were likely present. CMV serostatus was positive for 250 to 300 and negative for about 50% of the roughly 700 cohort members, and was not recorded for this donor. Each donor provided a peripheral blood sample, and peripheral blood mononuclear cells were used for TCR beta sequencing. Genomic DNA was extracted from the blood cell samples with the Qiagen DNeasy Blood Extraction Kit. The CDR3 contains 17 residues, cysteine and phenylalanine counted. Just the 51-base CDR3 DNA is kept, in frame starting at base 1. V is trimmed back by 3 bases and J by 5 bases, and the junction contains 9 bases that no gene match accounts for. Based on the germline V gene, the CDR1 and CDR2 sequences are SGHDT and YYEEEE. On this clone: Its antigen is unknown. Base qualities are missing; no much larger clone stands one base away.

Preparation of the library involved the immunoSEQ multiplex PCR assay. For the multiplex PCR, a mixture combining 60 forward primers for TCR Vbeta segments and 13 reverse primers for TCR Jbeta segments was used. The CDR3 region of rearranged TCR beta genes was amplified from genomic DNA by a multiplex PCR assay. The Illumina HiSeq System was used to sequence the amplified TCR beta libraries as 87-base-pair reads. In the source study's methods: A later analysis tallied about 77 million unique TCR beta chains across the roughly 610 repertoires, and roughly 11 million of those chains were shared by two or more donors. To remove PCR and sequencing errors, raw reads were error-corrected and collapsed into unique sequences using a nearest-neighbor algorithm that merged closely related sequences. CDR3 sequences were aligned to IMGT reference sequences to assign V, D and J gene segments. Each retained sequence needed at least a six-nucleotide match to both a V gene segment and a J gene segment. A rearrangement was called productive if the CDR3 had no stop codons and remained in frame with V and J, and every other rearrangement was called non-productive. Following IMGT convention, CDR3 was defined as the stretch from the second conserved V-encoded cysteine up to the conserved J-encoded phenylalanine. The earlier analysis of fewer than 750 of the donors excluded sequences that lacked an unambiguous match to a single V gene segment. In an earlier analysis of a few hundred of the donors, V segments were called functional above 56.7% productive rearrangements and were called segregating when the between-donor standard deviation exceeded 5%. A statistical classification framework was built to diagnose cytomegalovirus status from the catalog of TCR beta chain sequences. In a later analysis, TCR nucleotide sequences were compared against IMGT/GENE-DB human TR gene sequences so that V and J genes could be assigned. Using the TCRdist pipeline, a later analysis assigned CDR3 sequences along with most-parsimonious VDJ recombination scenarios. In a later analysis, each TCR beta chain was defined by its CDR3 amino acid sequence together with its V-gene family, and reads lacking a unique V-gene family were excluded. To address suspected cross-contamination and a sequencing artifact, a later analysis removed around 590 highly shared, low-generation-probability nucleotide sequences. In a later analysis, a clonal expansion index for each public chain was calculated from normalized within-repertoire ranks of inferred template counts. In a later analysis, generation probabilities were computed using a VDJ recombination model fitted to out-of-frame rearrangements, and the results were checked against IGoR. Hypergeometric tests were used in a later analysis to score TCR-TCR, TCR-HLA and TCR-CMV co-occurrence, with a repertoire-size bias correction applied to the TCR pairs. In a later analysis, false discovery rates were estimated by permuting HLA or CMV assignments 20 times. In a later analysis, co-occurring TCRs were grouped using DBSCAN, with TCRdist sequence similarity added in when clustering inside HLA-allele-positive subsets. Co-occurrence clustering excluded repertoires with fewer than 30,000 or more than 120,000 public chains, plus five with anomalous nucleotide sharing. TCRdb provides this immuneACCESS table in a form limited to in-frame rearrangements. Some clones are lacking; in checked studies, under half of them reflect an unresolved V gene, and why the rest are absent is not known. The V and J calls and the clone size are those of that table, but D and trimming were determined from the DNA. The sample records roughly 140,000 clones, roughly three quarters of which are singletons. 3.5% of the sample is held by the ten biggest clonotypes.

Findings and caveats that apply to the study as a whole: A later analysis reported that several top co-occurrence clusters appeared linked to parvovirus B19, influenza, CMV and Epstein-Barr virus. In a later genetic analysis, fewer N-insertions in productive TCRs were reported among donors in an Asian-associated ancestry cluster than the roughly 700-donor mean. The earlier analysis of 450 to 700 of the donors excluded 15 to 20 rarely observed V segments, including chromosome 9 orphons, because counts were too low. In vitro tests confirmed that three of the cytomegalovirus-associated TCR beta chains recognize cytomegalovirus antigens. Because HLA typing was missing for some donors at each locus, association tests included only the typed subset. A later genetic analysis associated a missense DCLRE1C variant with V-gene and J-gene trimming of TCR beta chains, and an independent cohort replicated the association. A further reported finding was that TCR beta sequences accurately predicted the HLA-A and HLA-B alleles for most subjects in the first cohort. The classifier was reported to diagnose cytomegalovirus status with high specificity and sensitivity in both the original cohort and the validation cohort. While some public TCRs were present in many individuals, most TCR sequences turned up only very rarely across donors. Immune exposure information for the cohort was limited to CMV serostatus. When HLA alleles, especially DR and DQ, strongly co-occurred, attributing TCR associations to individual alleles was difficult. In the study, some 160 TCR beta chains were listed as associated with cytomegalovirus. Most CMV-associated TCR beta chains appeared to be HLA-restricted in a later analysis, and the HLA associations seemed to be driven largely by CMV exposure. The presence/absence analyses assumed that sequencing depth was roughly uniform across donors, and that assumption may not be true. It was suggested by the authors that the approach could potentially be generalized to other disease states and immunological phenotypes. A later analysis associated about 18,000 TCR beta sequences with specific HLA alleles at a false discovery rate of 0.05. A later analysis found that HLA-associated TCR beta chains were more clonally expanded and had lower generation probabilities than equally common non-associated chains. The cohort was sequenced for TCR beta chains only, and without alpha or paired-chain data the features that could be detected were limited. Some IMGT-functional V segments, including TRBV6-2 and TRBV6-3, could not be distinguished by the 87-base-pair reads and were therefore excluded. In an earlier analysis of roughly 500 of the donors, most TCR beta V segments appeared in productive rearrangements about 87% or about 30% of the time, broadly matching IMGT annotations. A later analysis found that TCR association rates varied across HLA loci, with DRB1 alleles showing the most associated TCRs and HLA-C alleles the fewest. A group of highly shared sequence variants was considered likely to be a technical artifact of the sequencing pipeline. Linkage disequilibrium might explain the correlated functional status among segregating V segments, but an unknown experimental factor could not be excluded.

Sequencing used PBMCs. The rearrangement joined TRBV5-6 to TRBJ2-2; 11 junctional bases match TRBD2. This TCR was sampled from a human donor in good health. The DNA sequence is given as TGTGCCAGCAGCTCAATCCGATCTAGCGGGAGGACCGGGGAGCTGTTTTTT. Its translation is CASSSIRSSGRTGELFF.